A single sample gave rise to the 21 T cell receptor beta chains below, sequenced in a study of tumor and adjacent non-tumor tissue in lung cancer. No cell sorting was done before RNA was extracted from the tissue. Distant lung tissue was collected more than 3 cm away from the tumor edge. A modified ARM-PCR protocol with three rounds of nested PCR amplified TCRbeta. From the multiplex PCR reads, TCRdb called clonotypes with MiXCR, one entry per CDR3 protein. The sample yields roughly 75,000 distinct CDR3 sequences, approximately 80% seen once. Input material: distant non-tumor lung tissue. These TCRs come from a man aged 55 to 70 with non-small cell lung cancer.

A remark on this clonotype: Sequence at one end of the junction differs from germline and may be a read error. The chain recombines TRBV6-5 with TRBJ1-6; TRBD1 agrees at 7 bases. CDR3 length: 15 residues. Germline loops: CDR1 MNHEY, CDR2 SVGAGI. CDR3 DNA sequence: TGTGCCAGCAGTTTCACGACAGGGTCTGATTCACCCCTCCACTTC. Translating gives CASSFTTGSDSPLHF.

In regard to this clonotype: Since no conserved phenylalanine or tryptophan closes the CDR3, a read error is the likely cause. CDR3 DNA sequence: TGTGCCAGCAGCCAACAGGGCCTACAGCACGCTGAAGCTTTCCTT. Protein: CASSQQGLQHAEAFL. This rearrangement joins TRBV13 to TRBJ1-1, with D possibly being TRBD1 (6 bases). V was clipped by 5 bases and J by 6 bases, with 19 bases between them. Germline loops: CDR1 PRHDT, CDR2 FYEKMQ (reference sequence). The CDR3 length is 15 residues.

The chain carries TRBV11-2 and TRBJ2-6; unclear D gene. V lost 1 base and J lost 8, with 24 bases in between. This CDR3 spans 19 amino acids. Germline V gives CDR1 SGHAT, CDR2 FQNNGV. The CDR3: CASSLVPKGRPSGTNVLTF. CDR3 coding DNA: TGTGCCAGCAGCTTAGTACCAAAGGGCAGGCCCTCTGGAACCAACGTCCTGACTTTC.

With respect to this clonotype: One end of the junction varies from germline; a read error may be responsible. The chain uses TRBV5-6 and TRBJ1-6; D is possibly TRBD1 (5 bases). Germline loops: CDR1 SGHDT, CDR2 YYEEEE. The CDR3 contains 13 residues. The CDR3: CVSSLDINSPLHF. CDR3 coding DNA: TGTGTCAGCAGCTTGGACATAAATTCACCCCTCCACTTT.

The rearrangement uses TRBV20-1 and TRBJ2-7; TRBD2 aligns across 7 bases. The V gene's germline CDR1 is DFQATT and CDR2 SNEGSKA (reference sequence). The CDR3 loop spans 15 amino acids. The V gene end was trimmed by 1 base and the J gene end by 7 bases; junction bases not matched to a gene: 13. CDR3 bases: TGCAGTGCTAGAGGCGGTAGCGGGCTGTTGGCTGAGCAGTACTTC. Its translation: CSARGGSGLLAEQYF.

As concerns this clonotype: One end of the junction is discordant with germline, which a read error may explain. The chain is built from TRBV6-5 and TRBJ2-1; perhaps D is TRBD1 or TRBD2 (6 bases each). The CDR3 spans 17 residues. Germline values: CDR1 MNHEY, CDR2 SVGAGI. The CDR3 sequence: CASIYSYSGASYNKQFF. In DNA, the CDR3 is TGTGCCAGCATTTACTCGTACTCGGGGGCCTCCTACAATAAGCAGTTCTTC.

Remarks on this clonotype: Mismatch with germline at one junction end may stem from a read error. The J gene is TRBJ1-1, the V gene TRBV6-5, with D perhaps matching TRBD1 (5 bases). The length of the CDR3 is 16 residues. CDR1 is MNHEY and CDR2 is SVGAGI in the germline V gene. The CDR3 here is CASSYVQGGFGTEDFF. The DNA of the CDR3 is TGTGCCAGCAGTTACGTTCAGGGAGGTTTCGGCACTGAAGATTTCTTT.

This clonotype was seen at least ten times. This chain links TRBV12-3 or TRBV12-4 with TRBJ2-3; 7 positions agree with TRBD2. J gave up 4 bases and V 1 base, and 2 bases lay outside the gene matches. This CDR3 is built from 14 residues. CDR3 sequence (DNA): TGTGCCAGCAGTTTAGGACTAGCAGCAGATACGCAGTATTTT. The encoded protein is CASSLGLAADTQYF.

Turning to this clonotype: The CDR3 ends on some other residue instead of the conserved phenylalanine or tryptophan, so this is likely a read error. This chain uses TRBV11-3 with TRBJ1-1, with TRBD1 as a possible D gene (6 bases). The V gene lost 9 bases and the J gene lost 5 bases, with 16 bases spanning the gap. CDR3 size: 13 residues. Looked up from germline, CDR1 is SGHNT and CDR2 is YENEEA. For the CDR3, the DNA is TGTGCCAGTACCGCACAGGGAGGTACTGAAGCTTTCCTT. Amino acids: CASTAQGGTEAFL.

This clonotype occurred once. The V and J genes are TRBV6-6 and TRBJ2-1; 7 nucleotides agree with TRBD2. The J segment lost 5 bases and the V segment lost 4 bases, leaving 8 bases of the junction unmatched. Germline lookup yields CDR1 MNHNY and CDR2 SVGAGI (reference sequence). This CDR3 region has 15 residues. For the CDR3, the DNA is TGTGCCAGCAGTTTGATTAGCGGGCCGAACAATGAGCAGTTCTTC. This gives the protein CASSLISGPNNEQFF.

With regard to this clonotype: The junction and the germline gene differ at one end; a read error may be behind it. The chain recombines TRBV7-9 with TRBJ1-2; 7 nucleotides line up with TRBD1. CDR1 is SEHNR and CDR2 is FQNEAQ in the germline V gene (reference sequence). This CDR3 is built from 15 residues. CDR3 loop: CATSLEQGVGYGYTF. CDR3 coding DNA: TGTGCCACCAGCTTAGAGCAGGGGGTCGGCTATGGCTACACCTTC. Full variable domain (remainder filled in from reference TRBV7-9 and TRBJ1-2): DTGVSQNPRHKITKRGQNVTFRCDPISEHNRLYWYRQTLGQGPEFLTYFQNEAQLEKSRLLSDRFSAERPKGSFSTLEIQRTEQGDSAMYLCATSLEQGVGYGYTFGSGTRLTVV.

Concerning this clonotype: A much larger clone is a single base away; this may be a read error. The chain employs TRBV6-6 and TRBJ2-3, with D possibly being TRBD2 (6 bases). Germline CDR1 and CDR2: MNHNY and SVGAGI (reference sequence). Trimming left V 2 bases short and J 7 bases short, with 10 bases between. The CDR3 totals 13 residues. The CDR3 spells CASSYRETNTQYF. The CDR3, as DNA: TGTGCCAGCAGTTACCGGGAGACAAATACGCAGTATTTT.

This chain joins TRBV6-2 or TRBV6-3 and TRBJ2-1; 11 nucleotides align to TRBD2. From germline, CDR1 is MNHEY and CDR2 SVGEGT. This CDR3 has 13 residues. V trimming: 6 bases; J trimming: 10 bases; junction bases outside the gene matches: 5. CDR3 sequence (DNA): TGTGCCAGCAGGATCACTAGCGGGAGCGAGCAGTTCTTC. This codes for CASRITSGSEQFF.

CDR3 bases: TGTGCCATCAGGAGAGCCCCTCCCTACGAGCAGTTCTTC. Residues: CAIRRAPPYEQFF. The chain carries TRBV10-3 and TRBJ2-7; unclear D gene. TRBJ2-1 matches the DNA end more closely, so the J call is doubtful. CDR1 is ENHRY and CDR2 is SYGVKD in the germline V gene. The CDR3 totals 13 residues.

In the case of this clonotype: It is likely a read error, because the conserved phenylalanine at the end of the CDR3 is missing. CDR3 sequence reads: CATSEDPGQPQHS. CDR3 nucleotides: TGCGCCACCTCGGAGGACCCAGGTCAGCCCCAGCATTCT. The chain has TRBV5-1 and TRBJ1-5, with D hard to call. Trimming removed 9 bases at V and 6 bases at J, with 16 bases between. CDR3 length equals 13 residues. In germline, CDR1 is SGHRS, CDR2 YFSETQ.

On this clonotype: A much more abundant neighbour one base away suggests this may be a read error. For the CDR3, the DNA is TGTCCCAGCAGTTTAATCAATGAGCAGTTCTTC. This translates into CPSSLINEQFF. The J gene is TRBJ2-1, the V gene TRBV12-3 or TRBV12-4; D unclear. The CDR3 is 11 residues long.

DNA for the CDR3: TGCGCCAGCAGCCAGGTGGAAAGGTTAGCCAATGAGCAGTTCTTC. Amino acids: CASSQVERLANEQFF. V gene TRBV4-3 combines with J gene TRBJ2-1; D uncertain. This CDR3 comprises 15 residues. CDR1 is LGHNA, CDR2 YSLEER, per germline. Trimming left V 3 bases short and J 6 bases short, with 15 bases between.

The rearrangement joins TRBV7-9 to TRBJ1-2; D remains ambiguous. The CDR3 spans 13 residues. Germline-derived CDR1 and CDR2 are SEHNR and FQNEAQ (reference sequence). The V and J ends lost 3 bases and 0 bases respectively, with 5 bases between them. The CDR3 DNA is TGTGCCAGCAGCTTTGAGACTAACTATGGCTACACCTTC. Residues: CASSFETNYGYTF. Full variable domain (remainder filled in from reference TRBV7-9 and TRBJ1-2): DTGVSQNPRHKITKRGQNVTFRCDPISEHNRLYWYRQTLGQGPEFLTYFQNEAQLEKSRLLSDRFSAERPKGSFSTLEIQRTEQGDSAMYLCASSFETNYGYTFGSGTRLTVV.

The V call is TRBV11-2, the J call TRBJ2-5; D gene unclear. The CDR3 is 13 amino acids. The V gene's germline CDR1 is SGHAT and CDR2 FQNNGV. Trimming removed 4 bases from V and 12 bases from J, with 18 bases in between. This CDR3 reads CASSSTCEESKYF. The CDR3 region has the DNA TGTGCCAGCAGCTCTACATGCGAAGAGAGCAAGTACTTC.

Worth noting for this clonotype: It may be a read error: a sequence one base away is much more abundant. This chain connects TRBV20-1 to TRBJ1-2, with 9 bases identical to TRBD1. V shed 3 bases, J shed 3 bases, and the junction held 8 bases outside the gene matches. The CDR3 is made up of 15 amino acids. Germline V CDR1 and CDR2: DFQATT, SNEGSKA (reference sequence). This CDR3 is CSARRTGEGDYGYTF. The CDR3 region has the DNA TGCAGTGCTAGGAGGACAGGGGAGGGCGACTATGGCTACACCTTC.

The chain uses TRBV6-6 and TRBJ2-7, with D possibly matching TRBD1 (6 bases). Germline-derived CDR1 and CDR2 are MNHNY and SVGAGI (reference sequence). The CDR3 has 16 residues. The CDR3 DNA sequence: TGTACAAGCAGTTATGGGGGCCTCAGGGGCTCCTACGAGCAGTACTTC. Its translation: CTSSYGGLRGSYEQYF.